This TCR beta chain was sequenced for a study of TIL therapy for anti-PD-1-resistant metastatic lung cancer. The study's findings and limits: The baseline peripheral repertoire was partially replaced by infused TIL clonotypes that later decayed.

The time point was: pre-treatment sample, taken before nivolumab and TIL therapy. Sequencing used immunoSEQ v3. Some clones are missing from TCRdb's copy, which holds only in-frame ones; the method was immunoSEQ multiplex PCR. The data hold some 46,000 clones, with around three quarters observed a single time. Per the germline V gene, CDR1 is MNHEY and CDR2 is SVGAGI. CDR3 length equals 13 residues. V was cut by 6 bases and J by 7 bases, with 16 bases left in between. About this clone itself: Its specificity is unknown.

This TCR derives from a man between 65 and 80 years old with non-small cell lung cancer. V usage is TRBV6-5 and J usage is TRBJ2-7, with D possibly matching TRBD1 (6 bases). Specimen: blood, collected at baseline. CDR3 sequence: CASRLQGNPEQYF. CDR3 coding DNA: TGTGCCAGCAGGTTACAGGGAAACCCTGAGCAGTACTTC.